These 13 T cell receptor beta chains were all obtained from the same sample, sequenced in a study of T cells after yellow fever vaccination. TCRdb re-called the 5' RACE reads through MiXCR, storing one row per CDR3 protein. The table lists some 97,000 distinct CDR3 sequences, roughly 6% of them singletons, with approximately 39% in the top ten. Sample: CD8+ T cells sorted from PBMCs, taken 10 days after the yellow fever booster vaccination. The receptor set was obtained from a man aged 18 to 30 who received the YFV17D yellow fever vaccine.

The CDR3 nucleotides read TGTGCCTGTGCCTATATGTATGGCTACACCTTC. It is translated as CACAYMYGYTF. V and J are TRBV30 and TRBJ1-2; D not resolved. V was cut by 6 bases and J by 5 bases, with 10 bases left in between. Germline assignment: CDR1 GTSNPN and CDR2 SVGIG (reference sequence). The CDR3 is 11 residues long.

The CDR3 here is CASSSFSFGQGALSLHF. CDR3 nucleotides: TGTGCCAGCAGCTCCTTCTCATTTGGACAGGGGGCATTGTCCCTCCACTTT. V and J are TRBV7-2 and TRBJ1-6; 11 bases line up with TRBD1. Germline V gene sequence: CDR1 SGHTA, CDR2 FQGNSA. This CDR3 contains 17 residues. Trimming took 4 bases from V and 14 from J; bases not matched to a gene: 16.

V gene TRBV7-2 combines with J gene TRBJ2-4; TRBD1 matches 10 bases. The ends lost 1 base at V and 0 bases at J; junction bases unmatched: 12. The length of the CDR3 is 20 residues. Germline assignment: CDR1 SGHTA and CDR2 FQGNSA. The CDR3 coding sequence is TGTGCCAGCAGCTTAGTGTCCAGACAGGGGGCGGAAATAGCCAAAAACATTCAGTACTTC. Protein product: CASSLVSRQGAEIAKNIQYF. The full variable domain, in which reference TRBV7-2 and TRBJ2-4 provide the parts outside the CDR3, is GAGVSQSPSNKVTEKGKDVELRCDPISGHTALYWYRQSLGQGLEFLIYFQGNSAPDKSGLPSDRFSAERTGGSVSTLTIQRTQQEDSAVYLCASSLVSRQGAEIAKNIQYFGAGTRLSVL.

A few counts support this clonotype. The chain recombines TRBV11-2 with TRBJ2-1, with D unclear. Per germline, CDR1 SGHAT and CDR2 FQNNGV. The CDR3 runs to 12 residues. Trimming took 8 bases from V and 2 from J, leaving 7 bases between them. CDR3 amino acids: CASGRPYNEQFF. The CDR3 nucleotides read TGTGCCAGCGGCAGACCCTACAATGAGCAGTTCTTC.

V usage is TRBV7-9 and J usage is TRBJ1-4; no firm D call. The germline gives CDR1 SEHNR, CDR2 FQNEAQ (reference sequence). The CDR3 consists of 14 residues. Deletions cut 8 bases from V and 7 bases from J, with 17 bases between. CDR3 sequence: CASYGLAPGEKLFF. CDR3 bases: TGTGCCAGCTACGGGCTGGCGCCAGGTGAAAAACTGTTTTTT. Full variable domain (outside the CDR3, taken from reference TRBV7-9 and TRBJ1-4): DTGVSQNPRHKITKRGQNVTFRCDPISEHNRLYWYRQTLGQGPEFLTYFQNEAQLEKSRLLSDRFSAERPKGSFSTLEIQRTEQGDSAMYLCASYGLAPGEKLFFGSGTQLSVL.

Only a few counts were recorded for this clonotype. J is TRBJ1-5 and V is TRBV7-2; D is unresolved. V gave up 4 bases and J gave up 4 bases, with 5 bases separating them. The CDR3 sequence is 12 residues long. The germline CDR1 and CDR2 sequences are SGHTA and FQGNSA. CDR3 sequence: CASSSRNQPQHF. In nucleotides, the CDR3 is TGTGCCAGCAGCTCCAGGAATCAGCCCCAGCATTTT. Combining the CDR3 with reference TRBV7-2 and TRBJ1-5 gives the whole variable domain GAGVSQSPSNKVTEKGKDVELRCDPISGHTALYWYRQSLGQGLEFLIYFQGNSAPDKSGLPSDRFSAERTGGSVSTLTIQRTQQEDSAVYLCASSSRNQPQHFGDGTRLSIL.

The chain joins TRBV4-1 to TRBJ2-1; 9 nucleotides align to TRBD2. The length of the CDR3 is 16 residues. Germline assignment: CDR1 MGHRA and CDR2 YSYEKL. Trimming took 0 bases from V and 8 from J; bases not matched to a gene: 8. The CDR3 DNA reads TGCGCCAGCAGCCAAGAGAGCTGGGCTAGCGGGGATGAGCAGTTCTTC. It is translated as CASSQESWASGDEQFF.

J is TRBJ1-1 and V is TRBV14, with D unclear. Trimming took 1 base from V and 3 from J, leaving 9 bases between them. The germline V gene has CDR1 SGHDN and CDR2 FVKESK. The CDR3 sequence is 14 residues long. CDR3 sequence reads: CASSQVRKDTEAFF. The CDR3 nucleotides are TGTGCCAGCAGCCAAGTTCGTAAGGACACTGAAGCTTTCTTT.

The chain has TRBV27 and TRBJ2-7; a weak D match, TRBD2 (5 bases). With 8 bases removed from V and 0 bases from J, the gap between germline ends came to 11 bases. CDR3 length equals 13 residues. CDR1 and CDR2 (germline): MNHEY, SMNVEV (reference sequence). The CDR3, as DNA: TGTGCCAGCTCCATAGCGTACTCCTACGAGCAGTACTTC. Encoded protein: CASSIAYSYEQYF.

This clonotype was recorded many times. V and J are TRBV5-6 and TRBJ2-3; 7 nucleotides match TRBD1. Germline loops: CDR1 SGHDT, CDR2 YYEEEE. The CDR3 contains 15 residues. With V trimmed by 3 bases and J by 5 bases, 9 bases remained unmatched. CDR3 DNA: TGTGCCAGCAGCTACGAAGACAGGGTGGGAGATACGCAGTATTTT. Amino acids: CASSYEDRVGDTQYF.

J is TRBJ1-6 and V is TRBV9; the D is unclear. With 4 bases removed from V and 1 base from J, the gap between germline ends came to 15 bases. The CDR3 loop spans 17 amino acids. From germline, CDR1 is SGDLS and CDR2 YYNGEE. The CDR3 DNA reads TGTGCCAGCAGCCCCTACCCTCAGATGTCCTATAATTCACCCCTCCACTTT. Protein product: CASSPYPQMSYNSPLHF.

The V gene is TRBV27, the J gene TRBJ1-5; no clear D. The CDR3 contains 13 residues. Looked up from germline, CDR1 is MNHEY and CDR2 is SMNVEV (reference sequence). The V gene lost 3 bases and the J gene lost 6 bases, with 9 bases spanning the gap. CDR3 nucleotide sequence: TGTGCCAGCAGTTTGGCGGTGGGTCAGCCCCAGCATTTT. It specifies CASSLAVGQPQHF.

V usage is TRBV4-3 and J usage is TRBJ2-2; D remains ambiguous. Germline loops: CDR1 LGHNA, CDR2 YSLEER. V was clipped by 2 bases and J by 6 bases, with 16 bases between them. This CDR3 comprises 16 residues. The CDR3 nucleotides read TGCGCCAGCAGCCAACTGGGGATACAGAATTCCGGGGAGCTGTTTTTT. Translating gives CASSQLGIQNSGELFF.